The rows below give T cell receptor beta chains drawn from one sample of a study of T cell responses to AZD1222 COVID-19 vaccine. TCRdb's table, derived via immunoSEQ multiplex PCR, lists solely in-frame clones and lacks some. The data show 100,000 to 150,000 clones, around 87% seen once. The sample in question was peripheral blood, obtained on day 0 of AZD1222 vaccination. These TCRs come from an adult in good health. CDR3s include the opening cysteine and the closing phenylalanine or tryptophan. A D gene is named only where the DNA matches it firmly. Clone size is not always given. Where it is, it says once, few, many or a class for expanded clones.

abundance	j_gene	v_gene	d_gene	CDR3aa	CDR3nt
-	TRBJ1-6	TRBV18	-	CASPPNAESPLHF	TGTGCCAGCCCGCCCAATGCGGAATCACCCCTCCACTTT
-	TRBJ2-1	TRBV6-5	-	CASSYSTKDNEQFF	TGTGCCAGCAGTTACTCGACAAAAGACAATGAGCAGTTCTTC
-	TRBJ1-6	TRBV21-1	-	CASSKVCQGSDNSPLHF	TGTGCCAGCAGCAAAGTTTGCCAGGGATCGGATAATTCACCCCTCCACTTT
-	TRBJ2-3	TRBV10-3	-	CAIRSDRASGPDTQYF	TGTGCCATCCGGTCCGACAGGGCTAGCGGGCCAGATACGCAGTATTTT
-	TRBJ1-2	TRBV7-2	-	CASSLQNGNYGYTF	TGTGCCAGCAGCTTACAGAACGGGAACTATGGCTACACCTTC
-	TRBJ1-2	TRBV5-1	-	CASSLDSKNYGYTF	TGCGCCAGCAGCTTGGATAGCAAGAACTATGGCTACACCTTC
-	TRBJ2-3	TRBV7-3	TRBD1	CASSLGTGGRTDTQYF	TGTGCCAGCAGCTTGGGGACAGGGGGCAGGACAGATACGCAGTATTTT
-	TRBJ2-5	TRBV25-1	-	CASSGYSGGETQYF	TGTGCCAGCAGTGGCTACAGCGGCGGGGAGACCCAGTACTTC
-	TRBJ1-6	TRBV19	-	CASTGQSTGSYNSPLHF	TGTGCCAGTACCGGACAGTCTACGGGCTCCTATAATTCACCCCTCCACTTT
-	TRBJ2-3	TRBV6-4	TRBD2	CASSDNRGGHTDTQYF	TGTGCCAGCAGTGACAACCGCGGGGGGCACACAGATACGCAGTATTTT
-	TRBJ1-6	TRBV19	-	CASNRRQGANSPLHF	TGTGCCAGTAACCGGCGGCAGGGTGCTAATTCACCCCTCCACTTT
once	TRBJ1-4	TRBV7-8	TRBD1	CASSLGDRPIGKLFF	TGTGCCAGCAGCTTAGGGGACAGGCCGATTGGGAAACTGTTTTTT
-	TRBJ2-1	TRBV28	TRBD1	CASSRTGVRANEQFF	TGTGCCAGCAGTCGGACAGGGGTTCGGGCAAATGAGCAGTTCTTC
-	TRBJ1-1	TRBV7-2	TRBD1	CASSSGQGAHTEAFF	TGTGCCAGCAGCTCTGGACAGGGGGCGCACACTGAAGCTTTCTTT